The sequence of this T cell receptor (beta chain) was determined in a study of a mutant IDH1 vaccine in newly diagnosed glioma. Study context: Earlier care involved radiotherapy, temozolomide, or both, and the majority received both.

TCRdb keeps only in-frame clones here, not all; method: immunoSEQ multiplex PCR. The repertoire has 40,000 to 55,000 clones, about 82% of them found once; the top ten carry 9% to 15%. V lost 4 bases and J 1 base, leaving 15 bases between the germline ends. CDR3 length equals 16 residues. Germline-derived CDR1 and CDR2 are SGHDT and YYEEEE. The study, taken as a whole, reports: Variations in leading peripheral T cell clonotypes appeared to have no connection with pseudoprogression.

Documented time point: week 35, safety follow-up. Vaccine doses each comprised 300 ug of mutant IDH1 20-mer peptide, with topical imiquimod. This clone was seen once. What it recognizes is unknown. This chain connects TRBV5-6 to TRBJ2-1; no clear D. The origin of this receptor is a man aged 40-55 years with glioma. Here the sequenced sample was PBMCs, taken from a glioma patient whose treatment included an IDH1 peptide vaccine. CDR3 amino acids: CASSHSGIASYNEQFF. The CDR3 DNA reads TGTGCCAGCAGCCATTCTGGGATAGCATCCTACAATGAGCAGTTCTTC.